In its sample, the clone carrying this T cell receptor beta chain was seen once. How the authors handled the data: Nucleated cell number was recorded as an estimate derived from reference gene primer amplification. Data came from immunoSEQ multiplex PCR; TCRdb stores just in-frame clones and leaves some out. V and J calls and clone size are given by that table; D and trimming were obtained from the DNA. The table has some 150,000 clones, 70% to 90% seen once; the top ten hold 0.77%. This CDR3 is built from 14 residues. The V gene lost 6 bases and the J gene lost 6 bases, with 15 bases spanning the gap. This entry comes from a study of blood T cell repertoires in COVID-19.

The chain has TRBV23-1 and TRBJ1-5; a possible D gene is TRBD1 (6 bases). TRBV23-1 is classed as an ORF, of uncertain function. The sample consisted of PBMCs or T cells enriched from blood (not recorded which). The receptor's source is a woman under 30 who had recovered from COVID-19. The CDR3 protein is CASRLYREGQPQHF. CDR3 nucleotides: TGCGCCAGCAGGCTATACAGGGAGGGTCAGCCCCAGCATTTT.